These T cell receptor beta chains were read from a single sample in a study of OX40 agonist ivuxolimab in advanced cancers. The protocol was immunoSEQ multiplex PCR, while the TCRdb copy is restricted to in-frame clones and leaves out a portion. The sample holds some 70,000 clones, more than 65% seen once. The material was CD4+ or CD8+ T cells sorted from blood, obtained in a trial of the OX40 agonist ivuxolimab. These receptors originate from an adult with an advanced solid tumor such as melanoma, head and neck, liver or kidney cancer. CDR3s leave out the opening cysteine and the closing phenylalanine or tryptophan. D genes are given only for firm matches. Rows may omit the clone size; those that give it use once, few, many or a size class.

v_call d_call cdr3_length clone_size cdr3_aa
TRBV7-2 . 15 . ASSRGIGEHNYYEQY
TRBV6-5 TRBD1 12 . ASTYLGQGLPLH
TRBV10-3 . 12 . AISFGTTTGELF
TRBV6-1 . 12 . ASNRDGWAYGYT
TRBV7-2 . 11 . ASSLSYGVGYT
TRBV6-5 . 13 once ASSYFPRGQETQY
TRBV6-5 . 12 . ASSPGTRNQPQH
TRBV19 . 14 . ASSILWGGGYNEQF
TRBV6-1 TRBD1 12 . ATTTGTIFQPQH
TRBV29-1 TRBD2 13 . SVLTPGLAADTQY
TRBV4-3 . 11 . ASSQSVYTEAF
TRBV13 TRBD2 14 . ASSSLGGGTSYEQY
TRBV4-1 . 13 . ASSPGEAYGNEQF
TRBV5-6 . 12 . ASSLEVGCTEAF
TRBV11-3 . 14 . ASSLALGDTLGTQY
TRBV12-5 . 10 once ASGLSSYGYT
TRBV2 TRBD1 11 . ASSETGDEKLF
TRBV19 TRBD1 12 . ASRPGTATYEQY